This TCR beta chain appears in the sequencing data of a study of T cell changes during pregnancy in multiple sclerosis. Some clones are missing from TCRdb's copy, which holds only in-frame ones; the method was immunoSEQ multiplex PCR. The sample shows 80,000 to 100,000 clones, about nine tenths of them seen only once. CDR1 is KGHSH and CDR2 is LQKENI in the germline V gene. The CDR3 is 15 residues long. The germline V and J ends were trimmed by 2 bases and 6 bases, with 17 bases remaining between them. The rearrangement links TRBV18 to TRBJ2-7, with a tentative D call TRBD2 (5 bases). The origin of this receptor is a female donor in good health, enrolled as a control in a pregnancy study. Sequenced here: peripheral blood, sampled after pregnancy. The CDR3 DNA is TGTGCCAGCTCACCAGAGGGAATCCCACTGGGCGAGCAGTACTTC. Protein sequence: CASSPEGIPLGEQYF.